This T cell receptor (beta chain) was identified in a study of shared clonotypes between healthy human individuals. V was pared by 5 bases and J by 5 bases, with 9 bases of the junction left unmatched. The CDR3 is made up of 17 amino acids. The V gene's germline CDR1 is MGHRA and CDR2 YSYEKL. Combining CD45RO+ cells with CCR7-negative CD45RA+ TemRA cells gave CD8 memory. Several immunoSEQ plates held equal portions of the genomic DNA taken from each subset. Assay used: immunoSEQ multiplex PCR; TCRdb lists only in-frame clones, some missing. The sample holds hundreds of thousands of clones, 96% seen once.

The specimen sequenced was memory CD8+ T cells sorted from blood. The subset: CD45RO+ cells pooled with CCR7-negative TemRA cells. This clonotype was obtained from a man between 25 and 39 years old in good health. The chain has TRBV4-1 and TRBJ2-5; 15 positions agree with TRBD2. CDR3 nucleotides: TGCGCCAGCAGCACCGGGACGGGGACTAGCGGGAGGGAGACCCAGTACTTC. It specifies CASSTGTGTSGRETQYF.